This T cell receptor beta chain appears in the sequencing data of a study of blood T cell repertoires in COVID-19. As for the study in general: PBMCs, B-cell-depleted T cells, or T cells provided the cDNA or gDNA that made up the material.

Individuals aged roughly 18 to 100 years were recruited from 24 US areas. In the authors' workflow: Estimation of nucleated cell counts was performed using reference gene primer amplification. The method was immunoSEQ multiplex PCR; TCRdb's version includes in-frame clones alone and lacks a portion of them. V, J and clone size are those of that table, while D and trimming were read from the DNA. The profile shows about 370,000 clones, approximately 90% of them singletons. CDR3 size: 15 residues. Germline V lookup: CDR1 SGHTS, CDR2 YDEGEE. J lost 6 bases, V lost 4 bases, and 10 bases had no gene match.

The genes are TRBV5-8 and TRBJ2-7, with 10 bases fitting TRBD2. The sequencing input was PBMCs or T cells enriched from blood (not recorded which). This sequence was found in a man aged 18 to 35 who had recovered from COVID-19. CDR3 sequence: CASSPRLAGVFEQYF. For the CDR3, the DNA is TGTGCCAGCAGCCCCCGGCTAGCGGGAGTTTTCGAGCAGTACTTC.